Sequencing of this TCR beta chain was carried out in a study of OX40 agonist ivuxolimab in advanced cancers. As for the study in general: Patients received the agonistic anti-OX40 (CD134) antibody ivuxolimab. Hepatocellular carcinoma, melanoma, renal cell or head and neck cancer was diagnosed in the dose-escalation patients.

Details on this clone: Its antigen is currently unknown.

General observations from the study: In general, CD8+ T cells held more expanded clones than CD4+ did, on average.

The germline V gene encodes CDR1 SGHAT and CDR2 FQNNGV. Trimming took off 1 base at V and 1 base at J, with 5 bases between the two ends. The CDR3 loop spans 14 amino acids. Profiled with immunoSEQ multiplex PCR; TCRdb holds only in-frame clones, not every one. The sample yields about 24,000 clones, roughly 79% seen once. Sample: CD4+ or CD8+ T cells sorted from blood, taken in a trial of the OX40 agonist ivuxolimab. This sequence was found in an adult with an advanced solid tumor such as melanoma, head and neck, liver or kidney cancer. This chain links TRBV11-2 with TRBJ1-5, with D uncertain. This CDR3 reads CASSLAASNQPQHF. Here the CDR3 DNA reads TGTGCCAGCAGCTTAGCCGCAAGCAATCAGCCCCAGCATTTT. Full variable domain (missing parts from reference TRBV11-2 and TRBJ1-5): EAGVAQSPRYKIIEKRQSVAFWCNPISGHATLYWYQQILGQGPKLLIQFQNNGVVDDSQLPKDRFSAERLKGVDSTLKIQPAKLEDSAVYLCASSLAASNQPQHFGDGTRLSIL.